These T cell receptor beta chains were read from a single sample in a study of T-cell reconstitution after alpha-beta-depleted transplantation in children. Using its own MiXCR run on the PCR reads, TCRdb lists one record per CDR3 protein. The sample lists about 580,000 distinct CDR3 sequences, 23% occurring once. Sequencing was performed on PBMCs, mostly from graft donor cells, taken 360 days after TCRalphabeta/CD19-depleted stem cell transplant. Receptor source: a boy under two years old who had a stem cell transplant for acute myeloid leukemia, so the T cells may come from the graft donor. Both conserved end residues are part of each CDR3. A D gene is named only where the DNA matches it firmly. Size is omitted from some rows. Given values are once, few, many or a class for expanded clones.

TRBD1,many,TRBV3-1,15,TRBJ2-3,TGTGCCAGCAGCCAACGGGACAGGGTGACAGATACGCAGTATTTT,CASSQRDRVTDTQYF
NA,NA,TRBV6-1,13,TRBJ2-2,TGTGCCGGATTGACCGAGAACACCGGGGAGCTGTTTTTT,CAGLTENTGELFF
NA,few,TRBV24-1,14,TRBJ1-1,TGTGCCACCAGTGACACGGCGGAGAACACTGAAGCTTTCTTT,CATSDTAENTEAFF
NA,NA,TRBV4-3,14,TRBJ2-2,TGCGCCAGCAGCCAAGAGGAGGAGAGGAGGGAGCTGTTTTTT,CASSQEEERRELFF
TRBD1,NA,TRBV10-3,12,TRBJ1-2,TGTGCCATCAGCGGACAGGGAGATGGCTACACCTTC,CAISGQGDGYTF
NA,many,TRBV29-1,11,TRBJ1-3,TGCAGCGTTCTGCAAGGAAACACCATATATTTT,CSVLQGNTIYF
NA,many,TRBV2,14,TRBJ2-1,TGTGCCAGCCAAGGGCCAGCTGGGGGCCGCGAGCAGTTCTTC,CASQGPAGGREQFF
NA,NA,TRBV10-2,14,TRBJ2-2,TGCGCCAGCAGGACAGGAGATAACACCGGGGAGCTGTTTTTT,CASRTGDNTGELFF
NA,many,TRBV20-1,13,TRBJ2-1,TGCAGTGCTCCCGGCAGGGTCTCTGATGAGCAGTTCTTC,CSAPGRVSDEQFF
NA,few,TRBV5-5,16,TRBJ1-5,TGTGCCAGCAGCTTCAGGGCGGGATCCTTCAATCAGCCCCAGCATTTT,CASSFRAGSFNQPQHF
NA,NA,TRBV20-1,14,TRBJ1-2,TGCAGTGCTAGAGATGTTGGGGCTAACTATGGCTACACCTTC,CSARDVGANYGYTF
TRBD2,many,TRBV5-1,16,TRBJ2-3,TGCGCCAGCAGCTTGGCTAGCGGGGGAGCCACAGATACGCAGTATTTT,CASSLASGGATDTQYF
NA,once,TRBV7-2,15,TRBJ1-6,TGTGCCAGCAGCCCTCGGCAGGGCTTTGTTTCACCCCTCCACTTT,CASSPRQGFVSPLHF
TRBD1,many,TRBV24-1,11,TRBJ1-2,TGTGCCACCGGGACAGGGCATGGCTACACCTTC,CATGTGHGYTF
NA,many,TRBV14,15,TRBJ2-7,TGTGCCAGCGCCCCCCTGGGGGGGCCTTCCTACGAGCAGTACTTC,CASAPLGGPSYEQYF
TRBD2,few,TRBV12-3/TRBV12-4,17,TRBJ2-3,TGTGCCAGCAGTGCCCGGTTGGCGGGGGGGCCCCAGGATACGCAGTATTTT,CASSARLAGGPQDTQYF
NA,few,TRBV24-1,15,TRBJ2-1,TGTGCCACCAGTGGCGGCCAAATGGGTTACAATGAGCAGTTCTTC,CATSGGQMGYNEQFF
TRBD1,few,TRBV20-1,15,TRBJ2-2,TGCAGTGCTAGAGACCGACAGGGGAACACCGGGGAGCTGTTTTTT,CSARDRQGNTGELFF
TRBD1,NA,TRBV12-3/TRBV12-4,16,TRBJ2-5,TGTGCCAGCAGTGCAAATCCCAGGGGGCTGGGAGAGACCCAGTACTTC,CASSANPRGLGETQYF
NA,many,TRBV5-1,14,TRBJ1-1,TGCGCCAGCAGCGGGGACGGGATGAACACTGAAGCTTTCTTT,CASSGDGMNTEAFF
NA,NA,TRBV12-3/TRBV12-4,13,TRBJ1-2,TGTGCCAGCAGTTTTTTTCAGAGCTATGGCTACACCTTC,CASSFFQSYGYTF
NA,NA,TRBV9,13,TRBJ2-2,TGTGCCAGCACCCCGGGGGATATCGGGGAGCTGTTTTTT,CASTPGDIGELFF
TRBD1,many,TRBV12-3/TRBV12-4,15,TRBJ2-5,TGTGCCAGCAGTCCGTTGACAGGGCGCCAAGAGACCCAGTACTTC,CASSPLTGRQETQYF
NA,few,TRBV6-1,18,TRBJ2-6,TGTGCCAGCAGTCTATCAAGACAGCTTAGCTCTGGGGCCAACGTCCTGACTTTC,CASSLSRQLSSGANVLTF
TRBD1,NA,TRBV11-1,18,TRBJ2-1,TGTGCCAGCAGCCTTAGCCTGACCCGGGACAGGAGTGTCAATGAGCAGTTCTTC,CASSLSLTRDRSVNEQFF
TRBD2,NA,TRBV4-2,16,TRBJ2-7,TGTGCCAGCAGCCAAGATTGGCGGGACGGGGGGTCTGAGCAGTACTTC,CASSQDWRDGGSEQYF
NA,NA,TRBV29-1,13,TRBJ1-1,TGCAGCGTTGAACTCGGGGGGGACACTGAAGCTTTCTTT,CSVELGGDTEAFF
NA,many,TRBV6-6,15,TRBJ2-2,TGTGCCAGCAGCAGGGGTATATTGAACACCGGGGAGCTGTTTTTT,CASSRGILNTGELFF
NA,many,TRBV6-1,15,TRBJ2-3,TGTGCCAGCAAAAAAGGGGGGGCCCTCACAGATACGCAGTATTTT,CASKKGGALTDTQYF
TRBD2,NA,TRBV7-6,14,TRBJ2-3,TGTGCCAGCAGGGCTGTAGCGGGGTCGGGTACGCAGTATTTT,CASRAVAGSGTQYF
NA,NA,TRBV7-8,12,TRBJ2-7,TGTGCCAGCAGCCACTGGGCTGCCGAGCAGTACTTC,CASSHWAAEQYF
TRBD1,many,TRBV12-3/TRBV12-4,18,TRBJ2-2,TGTGCCAGCAGAAACAGGGGGCCTCCCCCCACGAACACCGGGGAGCTGTTTTTT,CASRNRGPPPTNTGELFF
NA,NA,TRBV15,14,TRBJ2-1,TGTGCCACCAGCAGAGAATCGGCCCTCGATGAGCAGTTCTTC,CATSRESALDEQFF
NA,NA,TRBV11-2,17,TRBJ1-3,TGTGCCAGCAGCAGAGTAGGGGGAACCCGCTCTGGAAACACCATATATTTT,CASSRVGGTRSGNTIYF
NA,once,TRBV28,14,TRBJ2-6,TGTGCCAGCAGTCGTAGCTCTAGGGCCAACGTCCTGACTTTC,CASSRSSRANVLTF
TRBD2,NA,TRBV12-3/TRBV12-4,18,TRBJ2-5,TGTGCCAGCAGCCTCCCCGGACTAGCGGGGGGCCTTGGAGAGACCCAGTACTTC,CASSLPGLAGGLGETQYF
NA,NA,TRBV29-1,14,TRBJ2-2,TGCAGCGTTGCAGGGCTCCGTGGCACCGGGGAGCTGTTTTTT,CSVAGLRGTGELFF
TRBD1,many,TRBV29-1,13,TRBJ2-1,TGCAGCGCGATACAGGGGGTATTCGATGAGCAGTTCTTC,CSAIQGVFDEQFF